These 28 T cell receptor beta chains were sequenced from one sample in a study of cytomegalovirus exposure and HLA in healthy donors. Amplification used 60 Vbeta primers and 13 Jbeta primers. Generated by immunoSEQ multiplex PCR, the TCRdb table keeps only in-frame clones and is missing some. The sample lists approximately 170,000 clones; 85% were seen once. Sample: PBMCs. All receptors derive from a boy aged 2-9 years in good health and CMV-seronegative.

This chain connects TRBV7-3 to TRBJ1-2; D may be TRBD1 (5 bases). Germline-derived CDR1 and CDR2 are SGHTA and FQGTGA. The germline V and J ends were trimmed by 5 bases and 3 bases, with 19 bases remaining between them. The CDR3 has 16 amino acids. The CDR3 DNA follows: TGTGCCAGCAGCCTCGGCAGGGCCCAAGGATACTATGGCTACACCTTC. It is translated as CASSLGRAQGYYGYTF.

The chain links TRBV7-9 to TRBJ1-1; D may be TRBD1 (6 bases). Deletions cut 1 base from V and 1 base from J, with 7 bases between. The CDR3 runs 14 residues. Germline V gives CDR1 SEHNR, CDR2 FQNEAQ (reference sequence). In DNA form, the CDR3 reads TGTGCCAGCAGCTTAGAGGACAGGAACACTGAAGCTTTCTTT. Translated: CASSLEDRNTEAFF.

The V gene is TRBV28, the J gene TRBJ1-4; TRBD1 agrees at 8 bases. J lost 0 bases, V lost 4 bases, and 10 bases had no gene match. The CDR3 spans 18 residues. Germline V lookup: CDR1 MDHEN, CDR2 SYDVKM. DNA of the CDR3: TGTGCCAGCAGTTACGACTTTGGACAGGGAGCAACTAATGAAAAACTGTTTTTT. Protein: CASSYDFGQGATNEKLFF.

The chain combines TRBV19 with TRBJ1-2, with 9 bases identical to TRBD1. After removal of 4 bases from V and 4 bases from J, the junction contained 16 bases not matched to a gene. The CDR3 consists of 18 residues. CDR1 and CDR2 (germline): LNHDA, SQIVND (reference sequence). The CDR3 sequence: CASSRSTEGQGLGYGYTF. The DNA of the CDR3 is TGTGCCAGTAGTAGAAGTACGGAGGGACAGGGCTTAGGCTATGGCTACACCTTC.

The V call is TRBV7-2, the J call TRBJ2-5, with 7 bases identical to TRBD1. Unmatched junction bases numbered 7, after V lost 7 bases and J lost 2 bases. CDR3 length: 14 residues. CDR1 is SGHTA, CDR2 FQGNSA, per germline. In nucleotides, the CDR3 is TGTGCCAGCAAACAGGACAGGCAACAAGAGACCCAGTACTTC. Amino acid sequence: CASKQDRQQETQYF.

The chain carries TRBV5-8 and TRBJ1-1; D not resolved. Germline CDR1 SGHTS, CDR2 YDEGEE. The CDR3 is made up of 12 amino acids. V lost 0 bases to trimming and J lost 7 bases, with 7 bases between them. The CDR3 sequence is CASSLVTFEAFF. In DNA form, the CDR3 reads TGTGCCAGCAGCTTGGTGACTTTTGAAGCTTTCTTT.

The chain combines TRBV11-2 with TRBJ2-7; the match to TRBD1 covers 9 bases. The CDR3 has 19 amino acids. The junction had 16 bases not matched to a gene; V was cut back by 1 base and J by 3 bases. Germline V lookup: CDR1 SGHAT, CDR2 FQNNGV. In DNA, the CDR3 is TGTGCCAGCAGCTTAGGAGGTTCCACCGGGACAGGGAATAACTACGAGCAGTACTTC. This sequence encodes CASSLGGSTGTGNNYEQYF.

J is TRBJ2-3 and V is TRBV28; 11 bases are shared with TRBD2. CDR1 and CDR2 from the germline V gene are MDHEN and SYDVKM. The J segment lost 3 bases and the V segment lost 2 bases, leaving 13 bases of the junction unmatched. The CDR3 runs 19 residues. CDR3 sequence: CASSLGLGVAGGGTDTQYF. In nucleotides, the CDR3 is TGTGCCAGCAGTTTAGGGTTGGGGGTAGCGGGAGGGGGTACAGATACGCAGTATTTT.

The rearrangement joins TRBV6-5 to TRBJ2-5; D possibly corresponds to TRBD1 (5 bases). V was clipped by 5 bases and J by 2 bases, with 6 bases between them. The CDR3 totals 12 residues. CDR1 MNHEY and CDR2 SVGAGI come from the germline V gene. CDR3 coding DNA: TGTGCCAGCAGTCAGGGTCAAGAGACCCAGTACTTC. Encoded protein: CASSQGQETQYF.

The J gene is TRBJ2-3, the V gene TRBV5-1; 10 nucleotides line up with TRBD2. The germline CDR1 and CDR2 sequences are SGHRS and YFSETQ. Unmatched junction bases numbered 14, after V lost 2 bases and J lost 8 bases. There are 17 residues in the CDR3. The CDR3 reads CASSLSGRALEAGTQYF. As DNA, the CDR3 is TGCGCCAGCAGCTTAAGCGGGAGGGCCCTCGAAGCTGGTACGCAGTATTTT.

The table lists this clone with a few counts. This chain connects TRBV18 to TRBJ1-1; D unresolved. V lost 5 bases and J lost 10, with 11 bases in between. CDR3 length equals 11 residues. CDR1 is KGHSH, CDR2 LQKENI, per germline. CDR3 loop: CASSYLWRAFF. The CDR3 DNA sequence: TGTGCCAGCTCATATCTCTGGAGAGCTTTCTTT. The full variable domain, rest sourced from reference TRBV18 and TRBJ1-1, is NAGVMQNPRHLVRRRGQEARLRCSPMKGHSHVYWYRQLPEEGLKFMVYLQKENIIDESGMPKERFSAEFPKEGPSILRIQQVVRGDSAAYFCASSYLWRAFFGQGTRLTVV.

The chain carries TRBV10-2 and TRBJ1-5; a weak D match, TRBD1 (6 bases). Germline-derived CDR1 and CDR2 are WSHSY and SAAADI. With 4 bases removed from V and 7 bases from J, the gap between germline ends came to 14 bases. The CDR3 runs 14 residues. CDR3 nucleotides: TGCGCCAGCAGTGGGCTCGAGGGGGGGCAGCCCCAGCATTTT. This gives the protein CASSGLEGGQPQHF.

This clone appeared a single time. The V gene is TRBV5-1, the J gene TRBJ2-3, with D possibly matching TRBD1 (5 bases). V was trimmed by 2 bases and J by 6 bases, leaving 7 bases between them. This CDR3 contains 12 residues. Germline assignment: CDR1 SGHRS and CDR2 YFSETQ. CDR3 sequence reads: CASSLGADTQYF. CDR3 nucleotides: TGCGCCAGCAGCTTAGGGGCCGATACGCAGTATTTT.

CDR3 residues: CASSQDGLPREEKLFF. The CDR3 DNA reads as TGTGCCAGCAGCCAAGATGGGCTGCCAAGGGAGGAAAAACTGTTTTTT. The genes are TRBV4-2 and TRBJ1-4; D is ambiguous. V lost 0 bases and J lost 8, with 16 bases in between. The length of the CDR3 is 16 residues. Germline loops: CDR1 LGHNA, CDR2 YNFKEQ.

In this sample, this clone turned up a few times. V is TRBV28 and J is TRBJ1-2; 7 nucleotides agree with TRBD1. CDR3 length equals 14 residues. The germline gives CDR1 MDHEN, CDR2 SYDVKM. V was pared by 6 bases and J by 3 bases, with 7 bases of the junction left unmatched. The CDR3 loop is CASSRDSDYYGYTF. CDR3 sequence (DNA): TGTGCCAGCAGCAGGGACAGCGATTACTATGGCTACACCTTC.

The V gene is TRBV11-2, the J gene TRBJ2-1, with TRBD2 identical over 13 bases. CDR1 and CDR2 (germline): SGHAT, FQNNGV. This CDR3 has 16 residues. With V trimmed by 1 base and J by 9 bases, 6 bases remained unmatched. The CDR3 spells CASSLVGTSGNFEQFF. CDR3 nucleotide sequence: TGTGCCAGCAGCTTAGTGGGGACTAGCGGGAACTTTGAGCAGTTCTTC.

The chain employs TRBV10-1 and TRBJ2-2; D unresolved. In germline, CDR1 is WNHNN, CDR2 SYGVQD (reference sequence). This CDR3 region has 14 residues. With 4 bases removed from V and 1 base from J, the gap between germline ends came to 7 bases. The CDR3 spells CASSGYRNTGELFF. In nucleotides, the CDR3 is TGCGCCAGCAGTGGGTACAGGAACACCGGGGAGCTGTTTTTT.

The chain employs TRBV30 and TRBJ2-7; a weak D match, TRBD1 (6 bases). Germline assignment: CDR1 GTSNPN and CDR2 SVGIG (reference sequence). This CDR3 contains 13 residues. The V end was cut by 2 bases, the J end by 6 bases, with 14 bases between. The CDR3 DNA reads TGTGCCTGGAGTCTCCTAGGGGGAAGCGAGCAGTACGTC. Translated, it gives CAWSLLGGSEQYV.

V and J are TRBV6-1 and TRBJ1-4, with D tentatively TRBD1 (5 bases). The germline V gene encodes CDR1 MNHNS and CDR2 SASEGT. CDR3 length equals 13 residues. V was shortened by 2 bases and J by 7 bases, with 8 bases between the two germline ends. The CDR3 loop is CASSEQGGEKLFF. The CDR3 region has the DNA TGTGCCAGCAGTGAACAGGGAGGTGAAAAACTGTTTTTT.

The chain joins TRBV6-1 to TRBJ2-7, with 11 positions matching TRBD2. The germline V gene encodes CDR1 MNHNS and CDR2 SASEGT. This CDR3 comprises 13 residues. V gave up 4 bases and J gave up 6 bases; unmatched junction bases: 2. The CDR3 region has the DNA TGTGCCAGCAGTGGTAGCGGGAGGGGCGAGCAGTACTTC. The encoded protein is CASSGSGRGEQYF.

The gene calls are TRBV30 and TRBJ1-5; unclear D gene. CDR1 and CDR2 from the germline V gene are GTSNPN and SVGIG (reference sequence). V lost 2 bases and J lost 5, with 10 bases in between. The CDR3 is made up of 13 amino acids. The CDR3 DNA reads as TGTGCCTGGAGTCCAGGTTTGGATCAGCCCCAGCATTTT. Amino acids: CAWSPGLDQPQHF.

This clone appeared once. V and J are TRBV19 and TRBJ1-2, with D maybe TRBD1 (6 bases). Per the germline V gene, CDR1 is LNHDA and CDR2 is SQIVND (reference sequence). Trimming took 7 bases from V and 5 from J, leaving 20 bases between them. This CDR3 is 15 amino acids long. CDR3 DNA: TGTGCCAGTACCTCTAGGCGGACAGCCCAGTATGGCTACACCTTC. This encodes CASTSRRTAQYGYTF.

The chain links TRBV27 to TRBJ2-5; 10 bases fit TRBD1. Trimming removed 7 bases from V and 4 bases from J; junction bases left unmatched: 9. Per germline, CDR1 MNHEY and CDR2 SMNVEV (reference sequence). This CDR3 is built from 15 residues. The CDR3 spells CASKPRDRGSETQYF. Here the CDR3 DNA reads TGTGCCAGCAAACCTCGGGACAGGGGATCAGAGACCCAGTACTTC.

The table lists this clone with a few counts. The chain has TRBV7-6 and TRBJ1-2; TRBD1 might be the D (6 bases). Germline V gives CDR1 SGHVS, CDR2 FNYEAQ. Trimming removed 2 bases from V and 6 bases from J, with 16 bases in between. There are 15 residues in the CDR3. DNA of the CDR3: TGTGCCAGCAGCTTATACTTGGGGGGGCGGGATGGCTACACCTTC. It encodes CASSLYLGGRDGYTF.

The V call is TRBV6-5, the J call TRBJ2-7; 7 bases match TRBD2. The germline V gene encodes CDR1 MNHEY and CDR2 SVGAGI. The CDR3 length is 15 residues. Trimming took 0 bases from V and 3 from J; bases not matched to a gene: 5. The CDR3 region is CASSYSAGDGYEQYF. The CDR3 region has the DNA TGTGCCAGCAGTTACTCTGCGGGAGACGGCTACGAGCAGTACTTC.

Written as DNA, the CDR3 is TGCGCCAGCAGCCACGACAGGGGAGAGACCCAGTACTTC. Its protein product is CASSHDRGETQYF. The V gene is TRBV5-1, the J gene TRBJ2-5, with TRBD1 identical over 8 bases. Germline trimming cut 4 bases from V and 4 bases from J; bases unmatched to any gene: 3. Germline V gene sequence: CDR1 SGHRS, CDR2 YFSETQ. CDR3 length: 13 amino acids.

The chain uses TRBV11-3 and TRBJ2-7; TRBD1 might be the D (6 bases). In germline, CDR1 is SGHNT, CDR2 YENEEA. The CDR3 is 12 amino acids. Trimming took off 5 bases at V and 10 bases at J, with 15 bases between the two ends. CDR3 in amino acids: CASSPGDDGQYV. The CDR3 DNA sequence: TGTGCCAGCAGCCCAGGGGACGACGGACAGTACGTC.

This clone was detected only a few times. V gene TRBV6-5 combines with J gene TRBJ2-3; 8 bases agree with TRBD1. The CDR3 is 14 residues long. Losses at the gene ends were 4 bases for V and 6 bases for J; bases not matched to a gene: 6. In germline, CDR1 is MNHEY, CDR2 SVGAGI. This CDR3 is CASSSLQGADTQYF. As DNA, the CDR3 is TGTGCCAGCAGTTCGCTTCAGGGGGCGGATACGCAGTATTTT.